Shown below are 7 T cell receptor beta chains from a single sample sequenced in a study of blood T cell repertoires in COVID-19. The method was immunoSEQ multiplex PCR; TCRdb's version includes in-frame clones alone and lacks a portion of them. The table includes just over 650,000 clones, around 89% detected once. The sequencing sample was made of peripheral blood. The receptors shown here come from a woman aged 18-29 years with acute or convalescent COVID-19.

The chain has TRBV2 and TRBJ1-6; possibly TRBD1 for D (6 bases). Per germline, CDR1 SNHLY and CDR2 FYNNEI. The CDR3 length is 15 residues. Trimming pared 8 bases from V and 0 bases from J, leaving 11 bases between. Written as DNA, the CDR3 is TGTGCCAGCGGACAGCCTAGCTCCTATAATTCACCCCTCCACTTT. This encodes CASGQPSSYNSPLHF.

The gene calls are TRBV19 and TRBJ2-1; a possible D gene is TRBD1 (5 bases). V lost 9 bases to trimming and J lost 3 bases, with 12 bases between them. The germline CDR1 and CDR2 sequences are LNHDA and SQIVND (reference sequence). This CDR3 is 13 amino acids long. In DNA form, the CDR3 reads TGTGCCAGCGCCACAGGTTTCTACAATGAGCAGTTCTTC. The encoded protein is CASATGFYNEQFF.

The CDR3 reads CASSQGTGGATEAFF. For the CDR3, the DNA is TGCGCCAGCAGCCAAGGGACAGGAGGGGCCACTGAAGCTTTCTTT. The chain combines TRBV4-3 with TRBJ1-1, with 7 bases identical to TRBD1. V was clipped by 1 base and J by 4 bases; unmatched bases: 6. CDR3 length: 15 residues. CDR1 is LGHNA and CDR2 is YSLEER in the germline V gene.

V usage is TRBV7-9 and J usage is TRBJ1-5; 7 bases align to TRBD1. The CDR3 has 17 residues. The junction had 13 bases not matched to a gene; V was cut back by 5 bases and J by 3 bases. In germline, CDR1 is SEHNR, CDR2 FQNEAQ (reference sequence). The CDR3 sequence is CASSNWKGGQINQPQHF. CDR3 bases: TGTGCCAGCAGCAACTGGAAGGGGGGACAGATCAATCAGCCCCAGCATTTT.

The chain has TRBV9 and TRBJ1-1, with D perhaps TRBD1 (5 bases). Germline values: CDR1 SGDLS, CDR2 YYNGEE. V lost 3 bases to trimming and J lost 1 base, with 7 bases between them. The CDR3 has 13 amino acids. CDR3 nucleotides: TGTGCCAGCAGCGCCAGGGAGAACACTGAAGCTTTCTTT. It encodes CASSARENTEAFF.

This clone has just one count. The chain carries TRBV27 and TRBJ1-2, with 7 bases that match TRBD1. V lost 2 bases and J lost 3; bases outside the gene matches: 9. CDR3 length: 16 residues. Germline V gives CDR1 MNHEY, CDR2 SMNVEV (reference sequence). CDR3 loop: CASSLKGAGGHYGYTF. In nucleotides, the CDR3 is TGTGCCAGCAGTTTAAAGGGGGCAGGGGGGCACTATGGCTACACCTTC.

The J gene is TRBJ2-1, the V gene TRBV20-1, with 9 bases identical to TRBD2. J was trimmed by 15 bases and V by 5 bases; bases with no gene match: 8. This CDR3 is built from 11 residues. CDR1 is DFQATT, CDR2 SNEGSKA, per germline (reference sequence). The CDR3 loop reads CSAGNSGGGFF. For the CDR3, the DNA is TGCAGTGCTGGAAATAGCGGGGGTGGGTTCTTC.